This record looks at one T cell receptor beta chain sequence and its context. Antigen: not known. The sample belongs to a study of OX40 agonist ivuxolimab in advanced cancers. Study results and caveats: The study did not work out the antigen specificity of the expanded peripheral T cells.

Clones were read by immunoSEQ multiplex PCR, and TCRdb kept only the in-frame ones, dropping some. The sample holds approximately 30,000 clones, roughly 80% seen once. This receptor was taken from an adult with an advanced solid tumor such as melanoma, head and neck, liver or kidney cancer. The material was CD4+ or CD8+ T cells sorted from blood, obtained in a trial of the OX40 agonist ivuxolimab.

CDR3 in DNA: TGTGCCAGCAACCCCCAGCATCCAAGTGTCGACGAGCAGTACTTC. Translating gives CASNPQHPSVDEQYF. This rearrangement joins TRBV28 to TRBJ2-7; no firm D call. From germline, CDR1 is MDHEN and CDR2 SYDVKM. The CDR3 loop spans 15 amino acids. V was clipped by 7 bases and J by 5 bases, with 21 bases between them.